This T cell receptor beta chain was obtained from a study of sequential checkpoint blockade in melanoma (dated by TCRdb to about 2019). Broadly, across the study: Patients were assigned by 1:1 randomization to either first-line nivolumab followed by ipilimumab (arm A) or ipilimumab followed by nivolumab (arm B). Both trial sequences were followed by maintenance nivolumab.

Via the germline V gene, CDR1 is MNHEY and CDR2 SVGAGI. V loses 5 bases of germline sequence and J loses 0 bases, and the interval between the two ends is 7 bases. Measured from the cysteine to the phenylalanine, the CDR3 is 13 residues long. Just CDR3 DNA is preserved here, 39 bases in frame from base 1. Overall results and qualifications from the work: Validation of the response-prediction model combining TCR metrics and mutation burden is needed in larger, independent patient cohorts.

The immunoSEQ Assay was used to immunosequence TCRbeta CDR3 regions from genomic DNA. Before high-throughput sequencing, the genomic DNA was amplified using bias-controlled multiplex PCR. For the original study's pipeline: To quantify the absolute abundance of each unique TCRbeta CDR3 region, the sequences were collapsed and filtered. Clonality, defined as 1 minus Pielou's evenness, was calculated using only productive rearrangements. A previously published method was used to identify clones with significantly greater frequencies in on-treatment samples than in baseline samples. The table was pulled from immuneACCESS by TCRdb, which kept in-frame rearrangements only. Such tables lose some clones; where checked, under half of the loss comes from unresolved V genes, and the rest has no known cause. That table furnishes V, J and clone size, whereas the DNA furnished D and trimming. The sample contains about 40,000 clones, 80% to 90% of them found a single time. Clones ranked in the top ten supply approximately 12% of the sample.

The sample's treatment or condition label is to be understood as: randomized to nivolumab then ipilimumab (arm A) or the reverse (arm B). None of the patients in the trial had previously been given DNA-damaging chemotherapy. On a FACS Aria II flow cytometer, live CD3+CD8+ cells that were negative for CD19 and CD56 were sorted from thawed PBMCs. The samples were obtained from melanoma patients enrolled in CheckMate 064, an open-label, randomized phase II trial testing sequential checkpoint blockade. Peripheral blood mononuclear cells were collected by leukapheresis, purified with Ficoll-Paque, and frozen in human serum with about 9.2% DMSO. Immediately after sorting, the purity of the sorted blood CD3+CD8+ cells was confirmed to be >98%, and DNA was then extracted. Comments on this clone: Its antigen is still unknown. Base-call qualities are not available, and no considerably larger clone is one nucleotide away.

The material was CD8+ T cells sorted from blood (inferred from file names), obtained from a patient given nivolumab and ipilimumab in sequence. The receptor was isolated from a human donor with melanoma. The V and J genes are TRBV6-5 and TRBJ1-1; the D gene cannot be resolved reliably. The nucleotide sequence is given as TGTGCCAGCAGTGAGGTCATGAACACTGAAGCTTTCTTT. Its amino acids are CASSEVMNTEAFF.